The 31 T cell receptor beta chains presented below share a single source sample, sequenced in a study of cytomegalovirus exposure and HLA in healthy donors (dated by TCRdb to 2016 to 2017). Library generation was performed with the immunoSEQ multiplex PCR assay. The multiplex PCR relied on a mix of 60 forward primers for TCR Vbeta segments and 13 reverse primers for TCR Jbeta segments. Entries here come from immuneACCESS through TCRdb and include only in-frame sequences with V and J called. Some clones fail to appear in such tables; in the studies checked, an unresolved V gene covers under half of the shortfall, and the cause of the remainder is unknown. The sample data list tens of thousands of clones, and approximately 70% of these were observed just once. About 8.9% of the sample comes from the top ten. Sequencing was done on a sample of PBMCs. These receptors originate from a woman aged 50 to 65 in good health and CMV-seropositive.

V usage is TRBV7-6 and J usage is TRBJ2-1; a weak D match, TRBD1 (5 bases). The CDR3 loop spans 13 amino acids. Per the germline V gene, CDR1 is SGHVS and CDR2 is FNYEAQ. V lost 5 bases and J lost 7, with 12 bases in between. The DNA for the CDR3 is TGTGCCAGCAGCAGGGGCAGGATAAATGAGCAGTTCTTC. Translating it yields CASSRGRINEQFF.

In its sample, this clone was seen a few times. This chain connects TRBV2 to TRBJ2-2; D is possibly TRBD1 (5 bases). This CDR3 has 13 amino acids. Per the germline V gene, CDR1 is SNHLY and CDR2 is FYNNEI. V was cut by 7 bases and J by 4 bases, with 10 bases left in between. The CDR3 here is CASNRQSTGELFF. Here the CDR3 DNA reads TGTGCCAGCAACAGACAGAGCACCGGGGAGCTGTTTTTT.

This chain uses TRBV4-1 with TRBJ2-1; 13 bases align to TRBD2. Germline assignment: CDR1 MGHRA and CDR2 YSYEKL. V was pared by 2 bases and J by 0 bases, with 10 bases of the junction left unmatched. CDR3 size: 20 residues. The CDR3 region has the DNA TGCGCCAGCAGCCAAATCCCGGGACTAGCGGGGTATAGCTCCTACAATGAGCAGTTCTTC. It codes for CASSQIPGLAGYSSYNEQFF.

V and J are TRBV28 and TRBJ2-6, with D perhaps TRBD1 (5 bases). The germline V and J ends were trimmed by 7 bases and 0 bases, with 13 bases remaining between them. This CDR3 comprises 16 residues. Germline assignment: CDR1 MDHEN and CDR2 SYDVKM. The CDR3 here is CASIQGESSGANVLTF. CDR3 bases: TGTGCCAGCATTCAGGGCGAGAGCTCTGGGGCCAACGTCCTGACTTTC.

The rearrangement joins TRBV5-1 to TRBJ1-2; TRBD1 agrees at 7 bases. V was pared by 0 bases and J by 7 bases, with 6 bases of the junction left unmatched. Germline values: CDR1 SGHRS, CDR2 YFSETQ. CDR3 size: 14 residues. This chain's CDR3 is CASSLGQGGSGYTF. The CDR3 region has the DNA TGCGCCAGCAGCTTGGGACAGGGAGGCTCTGGCTACACCTTC. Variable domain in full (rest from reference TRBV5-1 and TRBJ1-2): KAGVTQTPRYLIKTRGQQVTLSCSPISGHRSVSWYQQTPGQGLQFLFEYFSETQRNKGNFPGRFSGRQFSNSRSEMNVSTLELGDSALYLCASSLGQGGSGYTFGSGTRLTVV.

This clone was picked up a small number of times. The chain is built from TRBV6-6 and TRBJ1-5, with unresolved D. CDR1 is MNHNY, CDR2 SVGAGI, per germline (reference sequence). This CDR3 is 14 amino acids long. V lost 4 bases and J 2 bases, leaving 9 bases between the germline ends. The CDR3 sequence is CASSSRRGNQPQHF. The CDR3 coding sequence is TGTGCCAGCAGTTCTCGCCGGGGCAATCAGCCCCAGCATTTT.

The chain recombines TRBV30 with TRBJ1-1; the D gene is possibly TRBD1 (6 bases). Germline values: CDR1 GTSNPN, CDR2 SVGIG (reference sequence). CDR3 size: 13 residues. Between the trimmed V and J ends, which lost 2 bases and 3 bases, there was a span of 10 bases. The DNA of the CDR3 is TGTGCCTGGAGTACAGGGTTAGACACTGAAGCTTTCTTT. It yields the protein CAWSTGLDTEAFF.

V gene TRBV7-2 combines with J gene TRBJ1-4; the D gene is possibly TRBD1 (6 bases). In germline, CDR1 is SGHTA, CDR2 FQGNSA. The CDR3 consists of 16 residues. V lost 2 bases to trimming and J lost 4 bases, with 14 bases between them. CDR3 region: CASSLHEGGVNEKLFF. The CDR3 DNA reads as TGTGCCAGCAGCTTACATGAGGGGGGGGTTAATGAAAAACTGTTTTTT.

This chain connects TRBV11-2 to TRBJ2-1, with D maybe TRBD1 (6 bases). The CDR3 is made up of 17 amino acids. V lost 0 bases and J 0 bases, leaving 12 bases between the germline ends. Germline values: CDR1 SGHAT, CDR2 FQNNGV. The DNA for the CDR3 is TGTGCCAGCAGCTTAGACAGGGGCCGGCTCTCCTACAATGAGCAGTTCTTC. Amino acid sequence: CASSLDRGRLSYNEQFF.

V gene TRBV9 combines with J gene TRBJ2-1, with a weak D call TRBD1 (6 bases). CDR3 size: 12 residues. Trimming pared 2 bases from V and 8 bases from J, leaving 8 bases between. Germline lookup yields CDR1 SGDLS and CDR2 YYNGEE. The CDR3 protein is CASSVYRDEQFF. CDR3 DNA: TGTGCCAGCAGCGTTTACAGGGATGAGCAGTTCTTC.

This CDR3 reads CASSPRTGADNSPLHF. In DNA form, the CDR3 reads TGTGCCAGCAGTCCCCGGACAGGGGCCGATAATTCACCCCTCCACTTT. The chain carries TRBV28 and TRBJ1-6, with 9 bases fitting TRBD1. This CDR3 has 16 amino acids. J gave up 5 bases and V 5 bases, and 7 bases lay outside the gene matches. CDR1 and CDR2 from the germline V gene are MDHEN and SYDVKM.

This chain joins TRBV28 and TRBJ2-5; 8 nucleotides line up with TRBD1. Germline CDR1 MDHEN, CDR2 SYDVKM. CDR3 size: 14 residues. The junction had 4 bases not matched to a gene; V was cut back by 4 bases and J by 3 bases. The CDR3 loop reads CASSSGGAEETQYF. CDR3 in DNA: TGTGCCAGCAGTTCAGGGGGCGCGGAAGAGACCCAGTACTTC.

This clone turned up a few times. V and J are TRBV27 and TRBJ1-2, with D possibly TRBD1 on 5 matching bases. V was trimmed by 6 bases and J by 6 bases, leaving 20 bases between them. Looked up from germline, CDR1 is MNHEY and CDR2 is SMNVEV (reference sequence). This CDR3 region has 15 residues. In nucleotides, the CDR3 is TGTGCCAGCAGCGATGGAACAGGAAGAGTCCATGGCTACACCTTC. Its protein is CASSDGTGRVHGYTF.

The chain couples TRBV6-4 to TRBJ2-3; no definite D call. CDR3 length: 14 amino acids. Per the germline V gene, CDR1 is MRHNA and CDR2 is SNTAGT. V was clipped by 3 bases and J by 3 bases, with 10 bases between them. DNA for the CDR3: TGTGCCAGCAGTGATGAGGCAGAGACAGATACGCAGTATTTT. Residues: CASSDEAETDTQYF.

CDR3 loop: CASSQGGGVRGFRETQYF. The CDR3 region has the DNA TGCGCCAGCAGCCAAGGGGGGGGAGTACGTGGGTTCCGAGAGACCCAGTACTTC. This chain uses TRBV4-3 with TRBJ2-5; 7 positions match TRBD2. The CDR3 is made up of 18 amino acids. Germline V gene lookup returns CDR1 LGHNA and CDR2 YSLEER. After removal of 1 base from V and 4 bases from J, the junction contained 15 bases not matched to a gene.

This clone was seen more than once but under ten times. CDR3 region: CSVEDREDGYTF. In DNA, the CDR3 is TGCAGCGTTGAGGACAGGGAAGATGGCTACACCTTC. The chain uses TRBV29-1 and TRBJ1-2, with 8 nucleotides matching TRBD1. The CDR3 is made up of 12 amino acids. Trimming took 3 bases from V and 6 from J; bases not matched to a gene: 3. The germline V gene has CDR1 SQVTM and CDR2 ANQGSEA.

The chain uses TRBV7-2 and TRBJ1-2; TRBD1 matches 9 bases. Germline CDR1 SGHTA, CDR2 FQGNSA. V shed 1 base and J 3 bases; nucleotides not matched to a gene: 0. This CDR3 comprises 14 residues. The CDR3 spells CASSLGTGDYGYTF. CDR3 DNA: TGTGCCAGCAGCTTAGGGACAGGGGACTATGGCTACACCTTC.

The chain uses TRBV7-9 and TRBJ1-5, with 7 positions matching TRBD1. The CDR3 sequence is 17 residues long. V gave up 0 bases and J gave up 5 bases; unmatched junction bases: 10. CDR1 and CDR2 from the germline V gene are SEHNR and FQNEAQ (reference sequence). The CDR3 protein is CASSLADWAGTDQPQHF. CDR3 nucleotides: TGTGCCAGCAGCTTAGCGGATTGGGCAGGGACAGATCAGCCCCAGCATTTT.

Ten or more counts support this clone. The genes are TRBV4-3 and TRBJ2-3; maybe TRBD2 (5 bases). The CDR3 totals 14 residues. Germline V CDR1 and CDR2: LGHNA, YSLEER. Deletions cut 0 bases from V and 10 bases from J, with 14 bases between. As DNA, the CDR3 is TGCGCCAGCAGCCAAGATCCCACTAGTGCGGCGCAGTATTTT. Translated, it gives CASSQDPTSAAQYF.

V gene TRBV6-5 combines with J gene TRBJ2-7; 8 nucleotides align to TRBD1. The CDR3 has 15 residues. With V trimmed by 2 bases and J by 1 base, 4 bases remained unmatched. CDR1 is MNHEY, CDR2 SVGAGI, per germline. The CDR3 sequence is CASSYGRGLSYEQYF. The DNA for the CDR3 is TGTGCCAGCAGTTACGGCAGGGGGCTTTCCTACGAGCAGTACTTC.

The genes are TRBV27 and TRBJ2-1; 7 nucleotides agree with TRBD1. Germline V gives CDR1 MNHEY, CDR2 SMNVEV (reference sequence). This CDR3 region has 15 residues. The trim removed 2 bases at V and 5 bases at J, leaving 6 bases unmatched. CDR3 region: CASSLGQGVNNEQFF. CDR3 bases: TGTGCCAGCAGTTTAGGCCAGGGGGTCAACAATGAGCAGTTCTTC.

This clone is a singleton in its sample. The CDR3 is CASSLGRVSSTDTQYF. In DNA, the CDR3 is TGTGCCAGCAGCTTAGGACGGGTATCTAGCACAGATACGCAGTATTTT. The gene calls are TRBV7-9 and TRBJ2-3; D is unresolved. CDR1 is SEHNR and CDR2 is FQNEAQ in the germline V gene (reference sequence). Trimming removed 1 base at V and 0 bases at J, with 11 bases between. The CDR3 is made up of 16 amino acids.

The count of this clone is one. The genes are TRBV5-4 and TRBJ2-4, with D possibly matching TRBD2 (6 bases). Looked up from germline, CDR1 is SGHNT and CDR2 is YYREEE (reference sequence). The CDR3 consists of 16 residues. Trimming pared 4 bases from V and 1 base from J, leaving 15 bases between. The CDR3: CASSPAAGRAKNIQYF. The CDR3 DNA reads TGTGCCAGCAGCCCGGCTGCGGGAAGGGCCAAAAACATTCAGTACTTC.

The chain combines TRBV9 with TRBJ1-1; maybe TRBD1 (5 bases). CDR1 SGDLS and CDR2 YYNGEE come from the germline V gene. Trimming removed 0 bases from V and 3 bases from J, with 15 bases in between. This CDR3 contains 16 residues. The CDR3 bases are TGTGCCAGCAGCGTAGACAGGATACATGGGGACACTGAAGCTTTCTTT. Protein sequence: CASSVDRIHGDTEAFF.

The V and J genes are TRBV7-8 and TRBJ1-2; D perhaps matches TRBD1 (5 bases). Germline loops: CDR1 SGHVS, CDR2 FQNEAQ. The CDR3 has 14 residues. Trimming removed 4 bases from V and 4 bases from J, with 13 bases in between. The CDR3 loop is CASSSQSRAYGYTF. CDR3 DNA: TGTGCCAGCAGCTCCCAGTCCAGGGCCTATGGCTACACCTTC.

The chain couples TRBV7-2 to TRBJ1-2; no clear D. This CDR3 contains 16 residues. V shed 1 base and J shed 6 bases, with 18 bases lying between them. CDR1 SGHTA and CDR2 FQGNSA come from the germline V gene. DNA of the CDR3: TGTGCCAGCAGCTTAGGTCGGCAGGTGGCCCCGAATGGCTACACCTTC. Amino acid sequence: CASSLGRQVAPNGYTF.

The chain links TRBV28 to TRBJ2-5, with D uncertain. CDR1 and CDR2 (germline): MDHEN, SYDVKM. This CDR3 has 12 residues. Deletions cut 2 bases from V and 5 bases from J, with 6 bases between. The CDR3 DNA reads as TGTGCCAGCAGTTTAAGCGTGGAGACCCAGTACTTC. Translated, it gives CASSLSVETQYF.

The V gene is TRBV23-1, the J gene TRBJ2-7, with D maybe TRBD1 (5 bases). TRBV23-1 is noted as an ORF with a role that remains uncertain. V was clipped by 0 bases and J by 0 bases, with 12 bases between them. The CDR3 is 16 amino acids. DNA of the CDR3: TGCGCCAGCAGTCAATCATCGCAGGGTACCTCCTACGAGCAGTACTTC. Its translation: CASSQSSQGTSYEQYF.

This chain's CDR3 is CASSLVTGTWSSYNSPLHF. Written as DNA, the CDR3 is TGTGCCAGCAGCTTAGTAACAGGGACCTGGAGCTCCTATAATTCACCCCTCCACTTT. The chain has TRBV7-2 and TRBJ1-6; possible D gene TRBD1, 6 bases. This CDR3 comprises 19 residues. Trimming cost V 1 base and J 0 bases, with 16 bases left between them. In germline, CDR1 is SGHTA, CDR2 FQGNSA. Complete variable domain (other parts from reference TRBV7-2 and TRBJ1-6): GAGVSQSPSNKVTEKGKDVELRCDPISGHTALYWYRQSLGQGLEFLIYFQGNSAPDKSGLPSDRFSAERTGGSVSTLTIQRTQQEDSAVYLCASSLVTGTWSSYNSPLHFGNGTRLTVT.

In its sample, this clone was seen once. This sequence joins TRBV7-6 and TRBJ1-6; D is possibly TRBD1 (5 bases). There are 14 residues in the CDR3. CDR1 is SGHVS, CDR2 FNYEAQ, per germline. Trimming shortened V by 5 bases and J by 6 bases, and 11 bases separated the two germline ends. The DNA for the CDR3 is TGTGCCAGCAGCCAAGACAGTATTAATTCACCCCTCCACTTT. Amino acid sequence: CASSQDSINSPLHF.

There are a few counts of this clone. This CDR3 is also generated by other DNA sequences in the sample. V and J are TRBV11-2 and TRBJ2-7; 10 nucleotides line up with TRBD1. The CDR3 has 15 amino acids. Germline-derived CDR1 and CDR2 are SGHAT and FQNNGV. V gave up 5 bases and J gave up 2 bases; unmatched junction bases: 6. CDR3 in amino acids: CASSLAGQGPYEQYF. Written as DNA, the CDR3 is TGTGCCAGCAGCCTCGCGGGACAGGGGCCCTACGAGCAGTACTTC.